This T cell receptor (beta chain) was documented in a study of blood T cells in healthy people across ages. Combining a sample-barcoded 5' primer with a J-beta primer mix, a second PCR ran for roughly 7 to 12 cycles. TCRdb passed the 5' RACE reads through MiXCR, listing each CDR3 protein once. Among 1 million or so distinct CDR3 sequences listed, 45% were seen once. In its sample, this clonotype was seen many times. The antigen remains undetermined. General study results and limits: Expanded clonotype shifts may have been confounded, as the donors had an unknown CMV status.

With 2 bases removed from V and 11 bases from J, the gap between germline ends came to 24 bases. CDR1 is DFQATT, CDR2 SNEGSKA, per germline (reference sequence). The CDR3 has 15 residues. Sequenced material: blood. The sequence was collected from a woman aged 55 to 70 in good health. This sequence joins TRBV20-1 and TRBJ2-5, with D tentatively TRBD2 (6 bases). CDR3 nucleotides: TGCAGTGCTAGAATCACCGACCGGGACTCTAGAGAGCAGTACTTC. Protein sequence: CSARITDRDSREQYF.